The source of this T cell receptor (beta chain) is a study of cytomegalovirus exposure and HLA in healthy donors (dated by TCRdb to the late 2010s). Background for the entire study: In an earlier analysis of roughly 590 of the donors, 276 Gb of sequence data and some 120 million unique TCR beta sequences from 150 million to 200 million T cells were reported. Every repertoire in the discovery cohort had been generated on one and the same sequencing platform. Donor age, sex, ethnicity and CMV serostatus were compiled alongside the repertoire data. Roughly 5 DR-DQ haplotypes were handled as single units for association and clustering because linkage in the cohort was strong. To decide whether each TCR beta V gene segment behaved as functional or pseudogenic, an earlier analysis of 587 of the donors relied on high-throughput TCR beta sequencing. In addition to the first cohort of 666 subjects, a separate validation cohort of around 110 different subjects was used. The study profiled the T cell repertoires of 500 to 800 subjects by immunosequencing and related them to cytomegalovirus serostatus. Approximately 330 gigabases of sequencing data and roughly 81 million unique TCR sequences made up an early release that covered 640 HLA-typed donors. Both class I and class II loci were covered by HLA typing, at four-digit resolution. A later genetic analysis used genome-wide SNP genotypes for 398 of the 666 donors, treating that subset as a discovery cohort. A later analysis re-examined previously published TCR beta repertoires from just over 650 donors and added high-resolution HLA genotyping to investigate patterns of TCR occurrence. The study aimed to test whether signatures of past pathogen exposure could be identified by cataloging public T cell receptors. The number of typed donors differed by locus: about 629-630 for A, B, C, DRB1 and DQB1; approximately 520 for DQA1; roughly 600 for DPA1; and 450 to 480 for DPB1. Rather than drawing on any new phenotypic data, the later analysis identified candidate immune exposures from TCR beta sequences and the way those sequences occurred across donors. The study combined high-throughput TCR immunosequencing, statistical association of individual TCRs with disease status, and machine learning to predict cytomegalovirus infection status. The genetic ancestry cluster associated with self-reported Caucasian donors included over 65% of the 398 genotyped donors. Among roughly 400 genotyped donors of the cohort, an average of roughly 240,000 unique TCR beta nucleotide sequences were sequenced per donor, 15% to 20% of them non-productive. The paper's findings and limits, for the study overall: Most CMV-associated TCR beta chains appeared to be HLA-restricted in a later analysis, and the HLA associations seemed to be driven largely by CMV exposure. Most TCR sequences were observed very rarely across donors, whereas some public TCRs were present in many individuals. The only immune exposure information available for the cohort was CMV serostatus. Three of the identified cytomegalovirus-associated TCR beta chains were confirmed in vitro to be specific for cytomegalovirus antigens. HLA typing was unavailable for some donors at each locus, so association tests used only the typed subset. When HLA alleles, especially DR and DQ, strongly co-occurred, attributing TCR associations to individual alleles was difficult. According to a later analysis, TCR association rates differed among HLA loci, with DRB1 alleles showing the most associated TCRs and HLA-C alleles showing the fewest. In a later analysis, several top co-occurrence clusters were reported to appear linked to parvovirus B19, influenza, CMV and Epstein-Barr virus. Because counts were too low, around 17 rarely observed V segments, including chromosome 9 orphons, were left out of the earlier analysis of over 550 of the donors. The 87-base-pair reads could not distinguish some IMGT-functional V segments, including TRBV6-2 and TRBV6-3, so those segments were excluded. Linkage disequilibrium might explain the correlated functional status among segregating V segments, but an unknown experimental factor could not be ruled out. A further reported finding was that TCR beta sequences accurately predicted the HLA-A and HLA-B alleles for most subjects in the first cohort. A cluster of highly shared sequence variants was judged likely to represent a technical artifact of the sequencing pipeline. In a later analysis, HLA-associated TCR beta chains were found to be more clonally expanded and to have lower generation probabilities than equally common non-associated chains. A later genetic analysis reported fewer N-insertions in productive TCRs among donors in an Asian-associated ancestry cluster than the approximately 700-donor mean. According to the authors, the approach could potentially be generalized to other disease states and immunological phenotypes. At a false discovery rate of 0.05, a later analysis linked 16,000 or so TCR beta sequences to specific HLA alleles. The classifier was reported to diagnose cytomegalovirus status with high specificity and sensitivity in both the original and validation cohorts. Sequencing depth was assumed to be roughly uniform across donors in the presence/absence analyses, though that assumption may not hold. An association between a missense DCLRE1C variant and V-gene and J-gene trimming of TCR beta chains was found in a later genetic analysis and replicated in an independent cohort. Only TCR beta chains were sequenced in this cohort, and the absence of alpha or paired-chain data limited detectable features. In an earlier analysis of 500 to 650 of the donors, most TCR beta V segments appeared in productive rearrangements about 90% or about 30% of the time, broadly matching IMGT annotations. The study listed 150 to 200 TCR beta chains as associated with cytomegalovirus.

Reading from cysteine to phenylalanine, the CDR3 counts 14 amino acids. Here the CDR3 DNA is all that survives: 42 bases in frame from base 1. V is pruned by 5 bases and J by 5 bases, leaving 3 bases of the junction without a gene match. From the germline V gene (reference sequence), CDR1 is SGHAT and CDR2 is FQDESV. In total, roughly 710 healthy bone marrow donors made up the cohort. Cohort members were all nominally healthy when sampled, although unrecorded immune exposures were likely present. The donor tested CMV seropositive and was one of the 289 seropositive cohort members. Every donor gave a peripheral blood sample, and the peripheral blood mononuclear cells from that sample were used for TCR beta sequencing. Genomic DNA extraction from the blood cell samples was performed with the Qiagen DNeasy Blood Extraction Kit. This clone has just a few counts. This receptor's antigen is unknown. Base qualities are not provided; no much larger clone lies one nucleotide away.

Library method: the immunoSEQ multiplex PCR assay. A mixture of 60 forward primers for TCR Vbeta segments and 13 reverse primers for TCR Jbeta segments was used in the multiplex PCR. Amplification of the CDR3 region of rearranged TCR beta genes was performed with a multiplex PCR assay on genomic DNA. The amplified TCR beta libraries were sequenced on the Illumina HiSeq System as 87-base-pair reads. In the paper's pipeline: Across the 670 or so repertoires, a later analysis counted tens of millions of unique TCR beta chains, roughly 11 million of which were shared by at least two donors. To remove PCR and sequencing errors, raw reads were error-corrected and collapsed into unique sequences using a nearest-neighbor algorithm that merged closely related sequences. To assign V, D and J gene segments, CDR3 sequences were aligned to IMGT reference sequences. Each retained sequence needed at least a six-nucleotide match to both a V gene segment and a J gene segment. Rearrangements were classified as productive when the CDR3 lacked stop codons and remained in frame with V and J, and all other rearrangements were classified as non-productive. CDR3 was defined according to IMGT convention as the region running from the second conserved V-encoded cysteine to the conserved J-encoded phenylalanine. The earlier analysis of about 640 of the donors excluded any sequence lacking an unambiguous match to a single V gene segment. An earlier analysis of over 450 of the donors classified V segments as functional when productive rearrangements were above 56.7% and as segregating when the standard deviation between donors was above 5%. A statistical classification framework was built for diagnosing cytomegalovirus status from the catalog of TCR beta chain sequences. In a later analysis, V and J genes were assigned by comparing TCR nucleotide sequences against IMGT/GENE-DB human TR gene sequences. The TCRdist pipeline was used in a later analysis to assign CDR3 sequences and most-parsimonious VDJ recombination scenarios. In a later analysis, each TCR beta chain was defined by its CDR3 amino acid sequence together with its V-gene family, and reads without a unique V-gene family were excluded. A later analysis removed several hundred highly shared, low-generation-probability nucleotide sequences to deal with suspected cross-contamination and a sequencing artifact. For each public chain, a later analysis derived a clonal expansion index from normalized ranks of inferred template counts within each repertoire. A later analysis computed generation probabilities with a VDJ recombination model fitted to out-of-frame rearrangements, and checked the results against IGoR. A later analysis scored TCR-TCR, TCR-HLA and TCR-CMV co-occurrence with hypergeometric tests, applying a repertoire-size bias correction to TCR pairs. False discovery rates were estimated in a later analysis by permuting HLA or CMV assignments 20 times. A later analysis grouped co-occurring TCRs with DBSCAN, adding TCRdist sequence similarity when clustering within HLA-allele-positive subsets. Repertoires with fewer than 30,000 or more than 120,000 public chains, plus five repertoires with anomalous nucleotide sharing, were excluded from co-occurrence clustering. TCRdb limited this immuneACCESS table to in-frame rearrangements with V and J called. A share of clones is missing; checked studies link under half to unresolved V genes, and the rest is unexplained. V and J calls plus clone size are reproduced from that table; the DNA served to infer D and trimming. The sample data list fewer than 200,000 clones, and roughly four fifths of these were observed just once. The ten top clones hold roughly 4.9% of the sample.

The sequence was obtained from a young woman in good health and CMV-seropositive. The V and J segments used are TRBV11-1 and TRBJ2-5; TRBD2 matches 12 bases in the middle. Sequenced input: PBMCs. The CDR3 reads as follows: CASSASGGAETQYF. The nucleotides are TGTGCCAGCAGCGCTAGCGGGGGGGCGGAGACCCAGTACTTC.